Detailed here is one TCR beta chain. Its antigen is not identified. Between the trimmed V and J ends, which lost 7 bases and 0 bases, there was a span of 12 bases. The germline CDR1 and CDR2 sequences are WSHSY and SAAADI. This CDR3 has 14 amino acids. TCRdb's copy holds only in-frame clones and misses some; the assay was immunoSEQ multiplex PCR. The sample has about 30,000 clones; approximately 86% are singletons. This record comes from a study of PD-1 blockade in classical Hodgkin lymphoma. The study, taken as a whole, reports: Exclusion removed patients who began nivolumab under 1 year after ASCT. By C4D1 there was a significant rise in CD4+ TCR diversity but not in CD8+ TCR diversity. Complete responders possessed baseline diversity comparable to newly diagnosed patients.

Time point given: cycle 4 day 1 (C4D1), after six to seven weeks of nivolumab. Every one of the patients relapsed after autologous stem cell transplantation (brentuximab vedotin exposure was variable). CD4+ T cells were purified from thawed PBMCs by negative selection. This chain joins TRBV10-2 and TRBJ1-1; D unresolved. Sequences were derived from CD4+ T cells from blood, sampled before the fourth cycle of nivolumab. This sequence originates from a human donor with classical Hodgkin lymphoma. The CDR3: CASNPIWVNTEAFF. The CDR3 DNA is TGCGCCAGCAATCCAATATGGGTGAACACTGAAGCTTTCTTT.